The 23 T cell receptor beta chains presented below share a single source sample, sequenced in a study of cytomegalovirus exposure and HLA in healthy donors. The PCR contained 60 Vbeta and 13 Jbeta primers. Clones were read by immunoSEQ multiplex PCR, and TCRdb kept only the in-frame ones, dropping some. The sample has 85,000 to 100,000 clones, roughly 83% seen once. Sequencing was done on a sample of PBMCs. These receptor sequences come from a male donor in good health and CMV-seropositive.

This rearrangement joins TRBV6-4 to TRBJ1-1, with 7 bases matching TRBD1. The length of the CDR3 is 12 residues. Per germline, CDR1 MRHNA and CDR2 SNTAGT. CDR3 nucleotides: TGTACCGGACCTCCAGGGGGTACGGAAGCTTTCTTT. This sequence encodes CTGPPGGTEAFF.

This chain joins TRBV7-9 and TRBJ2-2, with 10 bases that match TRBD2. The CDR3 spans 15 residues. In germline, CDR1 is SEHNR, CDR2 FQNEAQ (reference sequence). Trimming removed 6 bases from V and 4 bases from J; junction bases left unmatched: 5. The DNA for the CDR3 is TGTGCCAGCAGAAGCGGGGGGGTGGGCACCGGGGAGCTGTTTTTT. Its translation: CASRSGGVGTGELFF.

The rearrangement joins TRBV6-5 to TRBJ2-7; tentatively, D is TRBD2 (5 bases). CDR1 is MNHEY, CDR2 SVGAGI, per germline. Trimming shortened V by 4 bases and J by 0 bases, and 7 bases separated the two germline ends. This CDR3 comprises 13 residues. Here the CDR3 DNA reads TGTGCCAGCAGTTTCGGGGTCTCCTACGAGCAGTACTTC. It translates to CASSFGVSYEQYF.

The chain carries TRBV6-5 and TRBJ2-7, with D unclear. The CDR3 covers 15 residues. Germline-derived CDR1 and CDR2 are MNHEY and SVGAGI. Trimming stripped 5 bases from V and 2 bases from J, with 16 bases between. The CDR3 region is CASSLGSPTTYEQYF. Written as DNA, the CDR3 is TGTGCCAGCAGTCTCGGGTCTCCCACAACCTACGAGCAGTACTTC.

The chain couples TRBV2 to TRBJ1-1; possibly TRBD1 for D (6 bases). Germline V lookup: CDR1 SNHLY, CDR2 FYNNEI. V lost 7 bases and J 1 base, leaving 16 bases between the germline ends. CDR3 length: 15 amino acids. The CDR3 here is CASTEQGTSNTEAFF. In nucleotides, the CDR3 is TGTGCCAGCACCGAACAAGGGACATCGAACACTGAAGCTTTCTTT.

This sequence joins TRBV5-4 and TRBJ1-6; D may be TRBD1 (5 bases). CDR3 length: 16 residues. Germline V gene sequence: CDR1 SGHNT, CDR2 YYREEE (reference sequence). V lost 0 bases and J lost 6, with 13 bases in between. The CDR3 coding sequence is TGTGCCAGCAGCTTGGGGGCAGGGCCAAGTAATTCACCCCTCCACTTT. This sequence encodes CASSLGAGPSNSPLHF.

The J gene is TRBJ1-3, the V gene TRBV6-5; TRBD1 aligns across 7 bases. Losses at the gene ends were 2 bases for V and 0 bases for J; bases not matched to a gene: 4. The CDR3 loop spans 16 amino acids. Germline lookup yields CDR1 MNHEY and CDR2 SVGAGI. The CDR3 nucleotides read TGTGCCAGCAGTTACGCCCCAGGGGGCTCTGGAAACACCATATATTTT. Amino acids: CASSYAPGGSGNTIYF.

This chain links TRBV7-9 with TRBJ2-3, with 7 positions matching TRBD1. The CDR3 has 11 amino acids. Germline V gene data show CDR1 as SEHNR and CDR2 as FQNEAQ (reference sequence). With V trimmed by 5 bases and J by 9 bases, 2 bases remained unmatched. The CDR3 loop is CASSLQGTQYF. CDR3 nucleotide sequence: TGTGCCAGCAGCCTACAGGGGACGCAGTATTTT.

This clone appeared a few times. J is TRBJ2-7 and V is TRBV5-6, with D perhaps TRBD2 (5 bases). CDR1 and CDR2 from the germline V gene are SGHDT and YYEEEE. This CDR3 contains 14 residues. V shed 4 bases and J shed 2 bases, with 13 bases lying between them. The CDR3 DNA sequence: TGTGCCAGCAGCGTAGGGAGTACCCCCTACGAGCAGTACTTC. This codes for CASSVGSTPYEQYF.

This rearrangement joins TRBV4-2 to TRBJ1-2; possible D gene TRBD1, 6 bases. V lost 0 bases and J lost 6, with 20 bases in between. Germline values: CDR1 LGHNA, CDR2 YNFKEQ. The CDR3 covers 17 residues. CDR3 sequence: CASSQDWAGGPLDGYTF. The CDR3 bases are TGTGCCAGCAGCCAAGATTGGGCCGGGGGGCCTCTAGATGGCTACACCTTC.

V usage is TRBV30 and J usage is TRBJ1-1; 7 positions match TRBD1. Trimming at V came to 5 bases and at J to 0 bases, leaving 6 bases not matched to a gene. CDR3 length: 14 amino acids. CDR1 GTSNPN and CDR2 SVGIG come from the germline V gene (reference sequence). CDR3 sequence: CAWGSGQMNTEAFF. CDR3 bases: TGTGCCTGGGGGTCGGGACAGATGAACACTGAAGCTTTCTTT.

Here the CDR3 reads CASRQESSYEQYF. DNA for the CDR3: TGCGCCAGCAGACAGGAGAGCTCCTACGAGCAGTACTTC. The rearrangement links TRBV5-1 to TRBJ2-7; D possibly corresponds to TRBD1 (5 bases). Trimming took off 5 bases at V and 0 bases at J, with 9 bases between the two ends. CDR1 is SGHRS and CDR2 is YFSETQ in the germline V gene. CDR3 length: 13 amino acids.

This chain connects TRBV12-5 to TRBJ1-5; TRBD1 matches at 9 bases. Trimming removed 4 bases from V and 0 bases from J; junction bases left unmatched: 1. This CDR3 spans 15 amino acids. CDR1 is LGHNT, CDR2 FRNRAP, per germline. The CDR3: CASGWTGDSNQPQHF. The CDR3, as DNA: TGTGCTAGTGGTTGGACAGGGGATAGCAATCAGCCCCAGCATTTT.

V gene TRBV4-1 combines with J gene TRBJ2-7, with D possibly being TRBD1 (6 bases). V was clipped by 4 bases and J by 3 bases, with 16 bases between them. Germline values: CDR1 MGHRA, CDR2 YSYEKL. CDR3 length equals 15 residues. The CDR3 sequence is CASSPGSQGYYEQYF. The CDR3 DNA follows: TGCGCCAGCAGCCCAGGTTCTCAGGGGTACTACGAGCAGTACTTC.

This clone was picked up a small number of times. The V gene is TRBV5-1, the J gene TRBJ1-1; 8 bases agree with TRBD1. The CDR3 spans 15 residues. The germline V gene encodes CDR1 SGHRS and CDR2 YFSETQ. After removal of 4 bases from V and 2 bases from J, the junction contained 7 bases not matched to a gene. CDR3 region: CASSPGQGANTEAFF. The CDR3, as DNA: TGCGCCAGCAGCCCCGGACAGGGAGCCAACACTGAAGCTTTCTTT.

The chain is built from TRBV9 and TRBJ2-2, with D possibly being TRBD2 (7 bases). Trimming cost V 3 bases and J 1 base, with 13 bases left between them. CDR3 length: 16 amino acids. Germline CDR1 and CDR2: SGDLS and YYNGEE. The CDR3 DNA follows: TGTGCCAGCAGCGGACGGCGGGGGCGGAACACCGGGGAGCTGTTTTTT. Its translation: CASSGRRGRNTGELFF.

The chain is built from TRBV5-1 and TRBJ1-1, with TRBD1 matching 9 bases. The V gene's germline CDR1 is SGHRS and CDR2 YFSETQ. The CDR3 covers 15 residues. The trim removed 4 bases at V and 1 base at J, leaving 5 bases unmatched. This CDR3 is CASSIGTGRNTEAFF. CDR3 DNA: TGCGCCAGCAGCATCGGGACAGGGAGGAACACTGAAGCTTTCTTT.

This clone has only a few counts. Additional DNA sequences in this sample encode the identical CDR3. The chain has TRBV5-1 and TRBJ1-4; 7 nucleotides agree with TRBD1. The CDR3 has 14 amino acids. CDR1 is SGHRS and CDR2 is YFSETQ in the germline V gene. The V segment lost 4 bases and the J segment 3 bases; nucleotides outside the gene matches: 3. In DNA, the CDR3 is TGCGCCAGCAGCCTAGGGACAGCTAATGAAAAACTGTTTTTT. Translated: CASSLGTANEKLFF.

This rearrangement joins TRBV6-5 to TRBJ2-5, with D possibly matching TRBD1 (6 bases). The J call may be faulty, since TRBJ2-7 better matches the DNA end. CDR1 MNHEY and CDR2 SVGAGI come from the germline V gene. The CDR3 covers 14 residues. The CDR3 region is CASSYGDMGYEQYF. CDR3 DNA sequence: TGTGCCAGCAGTTATGGGGACATGGGCTACGAGCAGTACTTC.

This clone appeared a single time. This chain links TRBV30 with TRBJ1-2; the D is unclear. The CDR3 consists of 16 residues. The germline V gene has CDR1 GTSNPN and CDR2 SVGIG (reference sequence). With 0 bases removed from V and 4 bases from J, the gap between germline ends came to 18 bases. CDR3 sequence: CAWSVVRWASSYGYTF. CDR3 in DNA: TGTGCCTGGAGTGTAGTGCGTTGGGCTTCGAGCTATGGCTACACCTTC.

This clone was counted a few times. CDR3 in amino acids: CASSSKGGTGTTEAFF. The CDR3 DNA reads as TGTGCCAGCAGCTCCAAAGGGGGGACAGGGACCACTGAAGCTTTCTTT. The V and J genes are TRBV5-4 and TRBJ1-1, with 9 bases identical to TRBD1. V shed 3 bases, J shed 4 bases, and the junction held 10 bases outside the gene matches. CDR1 is SGHNT and CDR2 is YYREEE in the germline V gene (reference sequence). The CDR3 covers 16 residues. Variable domain in full (rest from reference TRBV5-4 and TRBJ1-1): ETGVTQSPTHLIKTRGQQVTLRCSSQSGHNTVSWYQQALGQGPQFIFQYYREEENGRGNFPPRFSGLQFPNYSSELNVNALELDDSALYLCASSSKGGTGTTEAFFGQGTRLTVV.

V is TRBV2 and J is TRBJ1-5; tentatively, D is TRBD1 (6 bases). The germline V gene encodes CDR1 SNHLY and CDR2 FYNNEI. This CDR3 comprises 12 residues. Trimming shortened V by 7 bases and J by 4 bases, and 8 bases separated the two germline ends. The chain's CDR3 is CASKGGNQPQHF. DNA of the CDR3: TGTGCCAGCAAAGGGGGAAATCAGCCCCAGCATTTT.

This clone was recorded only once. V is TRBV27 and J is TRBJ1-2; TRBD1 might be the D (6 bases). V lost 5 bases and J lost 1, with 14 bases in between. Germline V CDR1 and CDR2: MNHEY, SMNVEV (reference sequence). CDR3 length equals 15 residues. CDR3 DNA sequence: TGTGCCAGCAGTACAGGACAGAACCTTAACTATGGCTACACCTTC. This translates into CASSTGQNLNYGYTF.